Each of the 15 T cell receptor beta chains below was sequenced from the same sample in a study of regulatory T cells in long-lasting Graves disease. Both iRepertoire HTBI primers and Arm-PCR of CDR3 regions were used to build the TCR beta libraries. TCRdb reprocessed the multiplex PCR reads with MiXCR, giving one entry per CDR3 protein. The sample gives around 450,000 distinct CDR3 sequences, about 15% of which show up once; 7.8% is in the top ten. Time point defined: newly diagnosed GD, antithyroid drugs for less than 3 months. There was RNA extracted from PBMCs, and the TCR library was made from it. The same sample was also studied in work on T cells in Graves' hyperthyroidism and ophthalmopathy.

The source was peripheral blood mononuclear cells (PBMCs), collected at new diagnosis, from a patient treated with antithyroid drugs. The receptors stem from a woman in her 40s with Graves disease.

The V gene is TRBV11-2, the J gene TRBJ2-7, with 9 bases lining up with TRBD1. Germline CDR1 is SGHAT and CDR2 is FQNNGV. Unmatched junction bases numbered 4, after V lost 3 bases and J lost 4 bases. The CDR3 totals 14 residues. CDR3 nucleotide sequence: TGTGCCAGCAGCTTCGGGGACAGGGTATACGAGCAGTACTTC. Translation gives CASSFGDRVYEQYF.

A remark on this clonotype: A read error may explain this, as a much larger clone is one base away. The genes are TRBV11-2 and TRBJ1-1, with D possibly matching TRBD1 (5 bases). The germline gives CDR1 SGHAT, CDR2 FQNNGV. This CDR3 has 12 amino acids. The DNA of the CDR3 is TGTGTCAGCAGCTTAGTAGTCAGGGCGGCTTTCTTT. Protein product: CVSSLVVRAAFF.

Concerning this clonotype: The junction shows a germline mismatch at one end, possibly a read error. The chain combines TRBV28 with TRBJ2-3, with 11 bases aligning to TRBD2. Matching the DNA end better, TRBJ2-5 makes the J call doubtful. This CDR3 contains 15 residues. From germline, CDR1 is MDHEN and CDR2 SYDVKM. The CDR3 is CASSLWVAGGETQYF. The CDR3 DNA sequence: TGTGCCAGTAGTTTATGGGTAGCGGGAGGGGAGACCCAGTACTTC.

The rearrangement links TRBV7-9 to TRBJ1-5; no reliable D call. This CDR3 region has 14 residues. CDR1 is SEHNR, CDR2 FQNEAQ, per germline (reference sequence). V gave up 1 base and J gave up 0 bases, with 4 bases separating them. CDR3 region: CASSLDPSNQPQHF. The CDR3 DNA sequence: TGTGCCAGCAGCTTAGACCCTAGCAATCAGCCCCAGCATTTT.

J is TRBJ2-5 and V is TRBV20-1, with D possibly matching TRBD1 (5 bases). The CDR3 runs to 18 residues. V lost 0 bases and J 1 base, leaving 21 bases between the germline ends. Germline values: CDR1 DFQATT, CDR2 SNEGSKA (reference sequence). The CDR3 bases are TGCAGTGCTAGAGATGACGCAAAACTCGGACAAGCCCAAGAGACCCAGTACTTC. Encoded protein: CSARDDAKLGQAQETQYF.

This clonotype was observed at least ten times. V gene TRBV5-5 combines with J gene TRBJ2-5, with D unresolved. The length of the CDR3 is 13 residues. Germline values: CDR1 SGHKS, CDR2 YYEKEE (reference sequence). The V gene lost 5 bases and the J gene lost 1 base, with 9 bases spanning the gap. The CDR3 protein is CASSHHTQETQYF. The CDR3 DNA reads as TGTGCCAGCAGTCATCACACCCAAGAGACCCAGTACTTC.

This clonotype occurred many times. The chain recombines TRBV5-1 with TRBJ2-4, with 7 bases aligning to TRBD1. The V and J ends lost 3 bases and 6 bases, in that order; junction bases with no gene match: 9. Germline V CDR1 and CDR2: SGHRS, YFSETQ. The CDR3 contains 15 residues. The CDR3 DNA reads TGCGCCAGCAGCTCAGGACAACCAGGGGGAAACATTCAGTACTTC. Its protein is CASSSGQPGGNIQYF.

J is TRBJ1-6 and V is TRBV10-3, with D possibly matching TRBD1 (6 bases). Between the trimmed V and J ends, which lost 7 bases and 0 bases, there was a span of 13 bases. CDR1 and CDR2 from the germline V gene are ENHRY and SYGVKD. The CDR3 covers 16 residues. CDR3 nucleotides: TGTGCCATCAACAGGGCCAGCAGCTCCTATAATTCACCCCTCCACTTT. Its translation is CAINRASSSYNSPLHF.

There are a few counts of this clonotype. The V gene is TRBV20-1, the J gene TRBJ2-2, with 7 bases fitting TRBD2. Germline CDR1 DFQATT, CDR2 SNEGSKA (reference sequence). V was pared by 3 bases and J by 2 bases, with 9 bases of the junction left unmatched. This CDR3 comprises 16 residues. The CDR3 DNA is TGCAGTGCTAGGGGTTTCCTAGCGGCCAACACCGGGGAGCTGTTTTTT. It encodes CSARGFLAANTGELFF.

This chain's CDR3 is CASGGFVTEAFF. DNA for the CDR3: TGTGCCAGCGGGGGGTTCGTCACTGAAGCTTTCTTT. The V call is TRBV12-3 or TRBV12-4, the J call TRBJ1-1, with D possibly being TRBD1 (5 bases). This CDR3 is 12 amino acids long. V lost 8 bases and J 4 bases, leaving 11 bases between the germline ends.

The sample holds many counts of this clonotype. The gene calls are TRBV25-1 and TRBJ2-5, with D perhaps TRBD1 (5 bases). The V end lost 0 bases, the J end lost 3 bases, and 14 bases lay between the germline ends. The length of the CDR3 is 16 residues. Germline-derived CDR1 and CDR2 are MGHDK and SYGVNS. The CDR3 spells CASSEYWTTGEETQYF. The CDR3 nucleotides are TGTGCCAGCAGTGAATACTGGACAACTGGCGAAGAGACCCAGTACTTC. Full variable domain (outside the CDR3, taken from reference TRBV25-1 and TRBJ2-5): EADIYQTPRYLVIGTGKKITLECSQTMGHDKMYWYQQDPGMELHLIHYSYGVNSTEKGDLSSESTVSRIRTEHFPLTLESARPSHTSQYLCASSEYWTTGEETQYFGPGTRLLVL.

Worth noting for this clonotype: A much larger clone differs from this one at a single base, so this may be a read error. CDR3 nucleotides: TGTGCCAGCAGATTAGCGGGAGGGCAAGAGACCCTGTACTTC. It is translated as CASRLAGGQETLYF. This chain joins TRBV7-8 and TRBJ2-5; TRBD2 matches 11 bases. The CDR3 sequence is 14 residues long. Per germline, CDR1 SGHVS and CDR2 FQNEAQ.

This clonotype was recorded at least ten times. The chain has TRBV2 and TRBJ2-1; 8 bases map to TRBD2. Germline CDR1 reads SNHLY; CDR2 reads FYNNEI. This CDR3 contains 15 residues. V shed 6 bases, J shed 2 bases, and the junction held 6 bases outside the gene matches. The CDR3 DNA reads TGTGCCAGCAGAGCGGAAGCGGGAGCCTACAATGAGCAGTTCTTC. Amino acids: CASRAEAGAYNEQFF.

V usage is TRBV28 and J usage is TRBJ1-3; 10 bases are a match to TRBD1. Trimming at V came to 9 bases and at J to 2 bases, leaving 10 bases not matched to a gene. Germline V CDR1 and CDR2: MDHEN, SYDVKM. The CDR3 has 16 residues. CDR3: CASTNPGQGAGNTIYF. The CDR3 coding sequence is TGTGCCAGTACCAACCCCGGACAGGGGGCTGGAAACACCATATATTTT.

This clonotype was seen only a few times. This rearrangement joins TRBV25-1 to TRBJ1-5; D is uncertain. CDR1 is MGHDK and CDR2 is SYGVNS in the germline V gene. The length of the CDR3 is 12 residues. V lost 3 bases, J lost 7 bases, and 7 bases lay in between. CDR3 sequence: CASSDDLQPQHF. DNA for the CDR3: TGTGCCAGCAGTGATGACTTACAGCCCCAGCATTTT.